The rows below give T cell receptor beta chains drawn from one sample of a study of OX40 agonist ivuxolimab in advanced cancers. Data came from immunoSEQ multiplex PCR; TCRdb stores just in-frame clones and leaves some out. Of 65,000 to 80,000 clones in the sample, 75% to 90% were seen once. The sequenced sample was CD4+ or CD8+ T cells sorted from blood, obtained in a trial of the OX40 agonist ivuxolimab. These receptors were obtained from an adult with an advanced solid tumor such as melanoma, head and neck, liver or kidney cancer. The CDR3 runs from the conserved cysteine through the conserved F or W. A D gene is named only where the DNA matches it firmly. Clone size appears in some rows only: once, few, many, or a class for an expanded clone.

v_gene: TRBV7-2; j_gene: TRBJ2-1; abundance: -; d_gene: -; CDR3nt: TGTGCCAGCAGCGCCGTTGGGGTCTCCTACAATGAGCAGTTCTTC; CDR3aa: CASSAVGVSYNEQFF
v_gene: TRBV15; j_gene: TRBJ2-7; abundance: -; d_gene: TRBD2; CDR3nt: TGTGCCACCAGCAGCCTGAAGGATAGTAGGGGAGGGTCCCCCTACGAGCAGTACTTC; CDR3aa: CATSSLKDSRGGSPYEQYF
v_gene: TRBV2; j_gene: TRBJ2-6; abundance: -; d_gene: -; CDR3nt: TGTGCCAGCAGTGATTCGCAGGGGAGACGCCTCTCTGGGGCCAACGTCCTGACTTTC; CDR3aa: CASSDSQGRRLSGANVLTF
v_gene: TRBV7-2; j_gene: TRBJ2-7; abundance: -; d_gene: -; CDR3nt: TGTGCCAGCAGCTTAGACGGCGGACCCTACGAGCAGTACTTC; CDR3aa: CASSLDGGPYEQYF
v_gene: TRBV5-4; j_gene: TRBJ2-3; abundance: few; d_gene: -; CDR3nt: TGTGCCAGCAGCACTGGGAGCCCTGGGGATACGCAGTATTTT; CDR3aa: CASSTGSPGDTQYF
v_gene: TRBV5-4; j_gene: TRBJ2-2; abundance: -; d_gene: -; CDR3nt: TGTGCCAGCAGCCGTACTGAGATCAGGGGCGGGGAGCTGTTTTTT; CDR3aa: CASSRTEIRGGELFF
v_gene: TRBV27; j_gene: TRBJ2-7; abundance: -; d_gene: -; CDR3nt: TGTGCCAGCAACCCTAGATCGGACGGGGGTAACGAGCAGTACTTC; CDR3aa: CASNPRSDGGNEQYF
v_gene: TRBV7-9; j_gene: TRBJ2-3; abundance: -; d_gene: -; CDR3nt: TGTGCCAGCAGCTTACAAAGGGGTTCAGATACGCAGTATTTT; CDR3aa: CASSLQRGSDTQYF
v_gene: TRBV7-2; j_gene: TRBJ2-7; abundance: -; d_gene: TRBD1; CDR3nt: TGTGCCAGCAGCCCCCAGGGGGTTTTCTACGAGCAGTACTTC; CDR3aa: CASSPQGVFYEQYF
v_gene: TRBV7-2; j_gene: TRBJ2-3; abundance: -; d_gene: -; CDR3nt: TGTGCCAGCAGCTTAGCTGGGGGGGCTATAGCAGATACGCAGTATTTT; CDR3aa: CASSLAGGAIADTQYF
v_gene: TRBV7-2; j_gene: TRBJ1-2; abundance: -; d_gene: -; CDR3nt: TGTGCCAGCAGCTTAGCGCAGGGGAGGGACGGCTACACCTTC; CDR3aa: CASSLAQGRDGYTF
v_gene: TRBV2; j_gene: TRBJ2-7; abundance: -; d_gene: -; CDR3nt: TGTGCCAGCCTAGAACAAGGCTACTACGAGCAGTACTTC; CDR3aa: CASLEQGYYEQYF
v_gene: TRBV27; j_gene: TRBJ1-6; abundance: -; d_gene: TRBD1; CDR3nt: TGTGCCAGCAGTTTACACGCAGTAGGGACAGGGTATTCACCCCTCCACTTT; CDR3aa: CASSLHAVGTGYSPLHF
v_gene: TRBV6-1; j_gene: TRBJ1-2; abundance: -; d_gene: -; CDR3nt: TGTGCCAGCAGATTAGATGGCTACACCTTC; CDR3aa: CASRLDGYTF
v_gene: TRBV6-5; j_gene: TRBJ1-1; abundance: -; d_gene: -; CDR3nt: TGTGCCAGCAGTTACAGACAGATCGAAGCTTTCTTT; CDR3aa: CASSYRQIEAFF
v_gene: TRBV19; j_gene: TRBJ2-6; abundance: -; d_gene: TRBD1; CDR3nt: TGTGCCAGTAGTATTTACGGACAGGGGAGTTATGGGGCCAACGTCCTGACTTTC; CDR3aa: CASSIYGQGSYGANVLTF
v_gene: TRBV27; j_gene: TRBJ1-3; abundance: -; d_gene: -; CDR3nt: TGTGCCAGCAAAAAAGGGGTTGGTGGAAACACCATATATTTT; CDR3aa: CASKKGVGGNTIYF
v_gene: TRBV4-1; j_gene: TRBJ2-3; abundance: -; d_gene: TRBD2; CDR3nt: TGCGCCAGCAGCCACCCTGGGGGTGGACTAGCGGGAGGGGATACGCAGTATTTT; CDR3aa: CASSHPGGGLAGGDTQYF
v_gene: TRBV5-1; j_gene: TRBJ2-6; abundance: -; d_gene: -; CDR3nt: TGCGCCAGCAGCCCCGGGGGCAGAACCCTCTCTGGGGCCAACGTCCTGACTTTC; CDR3aa: CASSPGGRTLSGANVLTF
v_gene: TRBV7-9; j_gene: TRBJ2-2; abundance: -; d_gene: -; CDR3nt: TGTGCCAGCAGCTCCACCTCGAACACCGGGGAGCTGTTTTTT; CDR3aa: CASSSTSNTGELFF
v_gene: TRBV5-1; j_gene: TRBJ2-2; abundance: -; d_gene: -; CDR3nt: TGCGCCAGCAGCTTGCCGGGGACAAGGGGTTCCGGGGAGCTGTTTTTT; CDR3aa: CASSLPGTRGSGELFF
v_gene: TRBV30; j_gene: TRBJ1-2; abundance: few; d_gene: -; CDR3nt: TGTGCCTGGAGTGTATTAAGAGCCCGCGGGGGCTATGGCTACACCTTC; CDR3aa: CAWSVLRARGGYGYTF
v_gene: TRBV5-1; j_gene: TRBJ1-3; abundance: -; d_gene: -; CDR3nt: TGCGCCAGCAGAAGTTTCTCTGGAAACACCATATATTTT; CDR3aa: CASRSFSGNTIYF
v_gene: TRBV7-2; j_gene: TRBJ2-7; abundance: -; d_gene: TRBD2; CDR3nt: TGTGCCAGCAGCTTATGGGACTTACTAGCGGGAGGGAGTTCGGGGGAGCAGTACTTC; CDR3aa: CASSLWDLLAGGSSGEQYF
v_gene: TRBV9; j_gene: TRBJ2-5; abundance: -; d_gene: -; CDR3nt: TGTGCCAGCAGAAAAGGGGCCACAGCCCAAGAGACCCAGTACTTC; CDR3aa: CASRKGATAQETQYF
v_gene: TRBV6-5; j_gene: TRBJ2-4; abundance: -; d_gene: -; CDR3nt: TGTGCCAGCCGCCGTGCGGGGGCCAAAAACATTCAGTACTTC; CDR3aa: CASRRAGAKNIQYF
v_gene: TRBV7-9; j_gene: TRBJ2-3; abundance: -; d_gene: -; CDR3nt: TGTGCCAGCAGCTTAGAGCAGGGTACGTCAGATACGCAGTATTTT; CDR3aa: CASSLEQGTSDTQYF
v_gene: TRBV6-1; j_gene: TRBJ1-1; abundance: -; d_gene: -; CDR3nt: TGTGCCAGCAGTAGCAGGGGAATGAACACTGAAGCTTTCTTT; CDR3aa: CASSSRGMNTEAFF
v_gene: TRBV5-1; j_gene: TRBJ2-3; abundance: -; d_gene: -; CDR3nt: TGCGCCAGCAGTTTCTACTCGGGAAGCACAGATACGCAGTATTTT; CDR3aa: CASSFYSGSTDTQYF
v_gene: TRBV5-6; j_gene: TRBJ1-1; abundance: once; d_gene: -; CDR3nt: TGTGCCAGCAGCTTGGTTTCAGGGGCAGCTTTCTTT; CDR3aa: CASSLVSGAAFF
v_gene: TRBV4-2; j_gene: TRBJ2-7; abundance: -; d_gene: TRBD2; CDR3nt: TGTGCCAGCAGCCCTGACCTGACTAGCGGGAGGGTAGGTAGCTACGAGCAGTACTTC; CDR3aa: CASSPDLTSGRVGSYEQYF
v_gene: TRBV9; j_gene: TRBJ1-3; abundance: -; d_gene: -; CDR3nt: TGTGCCAGCAGCGACGGCTCTGGAAACACCATATATTTT; CDR3aa: CASSDGSGNTIYF
v_gene: TRBV19; j_gene: TRBJ2-7; abundance: -; d_gene: -; CDR3nt: TGTGCCAGTAGTCTGGACAAGACCTACGAGCAGTACTTC; CDR3aa: CASSLDKTYEQYF
v_gene: TRBV5-6; j_gene: TRBJ1-2; abundance: few; d_gene: TRBD1; CDR3nt: TGTGCCAGCAGCTTTCTCGGGACAGCATCTTATGGCTACACCTTC; CDR3aa: CASSFLGTASYGYTF
v_gene: TRBV2; j_gene: TRBJ2-3; abundance: -; d_gene: -; CDR3nt: TGTGCCAGCAGCCCCCTCGCGCATACGCAGTATTTT; CDR3aa: CASSPLAHTQYF
v_gene: TRBV19; j_gene: TRBJ1-2; abundance: once; d_gene: TRBD1; CDR3nt: TGTGCCAGCAATAATCCGGGACAGGGGGTCCCTAACTATGGCTACACCTTC; CDR3aa: CASNNPGQGVPNYGYTF
v_gene: TRBV19; j_gene: TRBJ2-1; abundance: -; d_gene: -; CDR3nt: TGTGCCAGTAGTATTTTCAGGGACAATGAGCAGTTCTTC; CDR3aa: CASSIFRDNEQFF
v_gene: TRBV6-5; j_gene: TRBJ2-3; abundance: -; d_gene: -; CDR3nt: TGTGCCAGCAGCCGCACCCTTTCCGCAGATACGCAGTATTTT; CDR3aa: CASSRTLSADTQYF
v_gene: TRBV7-2; j_gene: TRBJ1-1; abundance: -; d_gene: TRBD1; CDR3nt: TGTGCCAGCAGCTCGGGACAGGCCAATGAAGCTTTCTTT; CDR3aa: CASSSGQANEAFF
v_gene: TRBV6-5; j_gene: TRBJ1-2; abundance: -; d_gene: -; CDR3nt: TGTGCCAGCACCGAGGGGCAGGGTGGAGGCTACACCTTC; CDR3aa: CASTEGQGGGYTF
v_gene: TRBV6-5; j_gene: TRBJ2-7; abundance: -; d_gene: -; CDR3nt: TGTGCCAGCAGCCGGGACACCTCCTACGAGCAGTACTTC; CDR3aa: CASSRDTSYEQYF
v_gene: TRBV7-6; j_gene: TRBJ2-5; abundance: -; d_gene: TRBD1; CDR3nt: TGTGCCAGCAGCTTAGTGCCAGGGGGCGCGGAGACCCAGTACTTC; CDR3aa: CASSLVPGGAETQYF
v_gene: TRBV13; j_gene: TRBJ2-7; abundance: -; d_gene: -; CDR3nt: TGTGCCAGCAGTCCCCCCGTCTGGGGTGCTTCCTACGAGCAGTACTTC; CDR3aa: CASSPPVWGASYEQYF
v_gene: TRBV10-3; j_gene: TRBJ1-2; abundance: -; d_gene: -; CDR3nt: TGTGCCATCAGTGAGGGACAAAGAAACTATGGCTACACCTTC; CDR3aa: CAISEGQRNYGYTF
v_gene: TRBV28; j_gene: TRBJ2-5; abundance: -; d_gene: TRBD2; CDR3nt: TGTGCCAGCAGTTTCGCAGCGGGAGCGAAAGAGACCCAGTACTTC; CDR3aa: CASSFAAGAKETQYF
v_gene: TRBV10-1; j_gene: TRBJ2-3; abundance: -; d_gene: TRBD2; CDR3nt: TGCGCCAGCAGTGAGTCGAAAGCGGGAGGATTCGCAGATACGCAGTATTTT; CDR3aa: CASSESKAGGFADTQYF
v_gene: TRBV7-6; j_gene: TRBJ2-1; abundance: -; d_gene: -; CDR3nt: TGTGCCAGCAGCTTCCTTTCCGGCAATGAGCAGTTCTTC; CDR3aa: CASSFLSGNEQFF
v_gene: TRBV7-8; j_gene: TRBJ2-5; abundance: -; d_gene: TRBD2; CDR3nt: TGTGCCAGCAGCTTAGCGGCGTCCAGCGGGAGTCTCGTCGAGACCCAGTACTTC; CDR3aa: CASSLAASSGSLVETQYF
v_gene: TRBV5-1; j_gene: TRBJ1-1; abundance: -; d_gene: -; CDR3nt: TGCGCCAGCAGCCTTAACACCTACACTGAAGCTTTCTTT; CDR3aa: CASSLNTYTEAFF
v_gene: TRBV11-3; j_gene: TRBJ2-5; abundance: -; d_gene: -; CDR3nt: TGTGCCAGCAGCTTAGAGGGACTGGCGGAGACCCAGTACTTC; CDR3aa: CASSLEGLAETQYF
v_gene: TRBV7-6; j_gene: TRBJ1-1; abundance: -; d_gene: TRBD1; CDR3nt: TGTGCCAGCAGCTTAGATAATTGGACAGGGGAGAAGATGAACACTGAAGCTTTCTTT; CDR3aa: CASSLDNWTGEKMNTEAFF
v_gene: TRBV6-1; j_gene: TRBJ2-7; abundance: -; d_gene: -; CDR3nt: TGTGCCAGCAGGGATTATTTAAGGCAGTACTTC; CDR3aa: CASRDYLRQYF
v_gene: TRBV5-6; j_gene: TRBJ1-5; abundance: few; d_gene: -; CDR3nt: TGTGCCAGCAGCTTGGCGGGGGAGCAGCCCCAGCATTTT; CDR3aa: CASSLAGEQPQHF
v_gene: TRBV5-4; j_gene: TRBJ2-1; abundance: -; d_gene: TRBD2; CDR3nt: TGTGCCAGCAGCTTGGAAGGTAGCGGGAGCTATGAGCAGTTCTTC; CDR3aa: CASSLEGSGSYEQFF
v_gene: TRBV5-1; j_gene: TRBJ1-2; abundance: -; d_gene: -; CDR3nt: TGCGCCAGCAGCTTGGGCGGGCTTAACTATGGCTACACCTTC; CDR3aa: CASSLGGLNYGYTF